The sequence of this TCR beta chain was determined in a study of cytomegalovirus exposure and HLA in healthy donors. Study results and limitations: An analysis that was carried out later associated 16,951 TCR beta sequences with HLA alleles at 0.05 false discovery rate. Presence/absence analysis assumed near-uniform sequencing depth across donors.

The primer mix had 60 Vbeta and 13 Jbeta primers. The method was immunoSEQ multiplex PCR; TCRdb's version includes in-frame clones alone and lacks a portion of them. The sample consists of around 130,000 clones, about 70% of them appearing once. This clone was found once. The antigen is unknown. The CDR3 contains 12 residues. Germline values: CDR1 SNHLY, CDR2 FYNNEI. Trimming left V 7 bases short and J 4 bases short, with 10 bases between. Sequencing used PBMCs. This chain uses TRBV2 with TRBJ1-2; maybe TRBD1 (6 bases). This TCR was recovered from a woman aged 55-75 years in good health and CMV-seropositive. The DNA for the CDR3 is TGTGCCAGCACGACAGGTCCCTATGGCTACACCTTC. This codes for CASTTGPYGYTF.